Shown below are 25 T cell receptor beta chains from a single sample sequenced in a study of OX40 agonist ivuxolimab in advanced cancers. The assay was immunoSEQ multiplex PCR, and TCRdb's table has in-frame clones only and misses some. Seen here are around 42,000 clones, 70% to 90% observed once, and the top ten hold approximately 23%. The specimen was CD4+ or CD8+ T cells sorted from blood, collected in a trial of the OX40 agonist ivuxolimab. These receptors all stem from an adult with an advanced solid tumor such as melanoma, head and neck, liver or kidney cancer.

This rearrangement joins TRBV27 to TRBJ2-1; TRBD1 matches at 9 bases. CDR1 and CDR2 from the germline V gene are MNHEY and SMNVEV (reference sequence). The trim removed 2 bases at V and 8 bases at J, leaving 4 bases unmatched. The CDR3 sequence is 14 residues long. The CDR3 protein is CASSLETGGHEQFF. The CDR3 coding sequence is TGTGCCAGCAGTTTAGAAACAGGGGGCCATGAGCAGTTCTTC.

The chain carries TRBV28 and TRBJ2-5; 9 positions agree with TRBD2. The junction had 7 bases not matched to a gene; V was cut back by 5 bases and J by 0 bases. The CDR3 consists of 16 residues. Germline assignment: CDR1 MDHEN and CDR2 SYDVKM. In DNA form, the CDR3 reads TGTGCCAGCAGTGGACGGACTAGCGTGTACCAAGAGACCCAGTACTTC. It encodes CASSGRTSVYQETQYF.

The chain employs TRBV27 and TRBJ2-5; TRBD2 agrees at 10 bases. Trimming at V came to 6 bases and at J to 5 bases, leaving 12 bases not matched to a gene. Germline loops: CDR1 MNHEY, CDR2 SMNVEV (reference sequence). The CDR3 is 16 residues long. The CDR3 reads CASRFFSGRTGETQYF. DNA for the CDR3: TGTGCCAGCAGATTCTTTAGCGGGAGGACGGGGGAGACCCAGTACTTC.

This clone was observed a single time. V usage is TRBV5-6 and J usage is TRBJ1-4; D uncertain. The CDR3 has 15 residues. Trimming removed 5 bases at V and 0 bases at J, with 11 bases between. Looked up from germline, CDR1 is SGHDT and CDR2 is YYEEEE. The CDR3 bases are TGTGCCAGCAGAGCGTTCGGTGCAACTAATGAAAAACTGTTTTTT. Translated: CASRAFGATNEKLFF.

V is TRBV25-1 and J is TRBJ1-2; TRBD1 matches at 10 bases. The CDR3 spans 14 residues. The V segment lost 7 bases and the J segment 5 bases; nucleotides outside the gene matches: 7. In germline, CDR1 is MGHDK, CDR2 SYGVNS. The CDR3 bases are TGTGCCAGCAATCCGACAGGGGGCCGATATGGCTACACCTTC. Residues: CASNPTGGRYGYTF.

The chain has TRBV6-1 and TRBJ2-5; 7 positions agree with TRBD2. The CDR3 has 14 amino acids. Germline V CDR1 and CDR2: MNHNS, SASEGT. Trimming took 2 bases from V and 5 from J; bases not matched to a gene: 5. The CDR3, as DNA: TGTGCCAGCAGTGAATGGGGAGGGGTGGAGACCCAGTACTTC. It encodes CASSEWGGVETQYF.

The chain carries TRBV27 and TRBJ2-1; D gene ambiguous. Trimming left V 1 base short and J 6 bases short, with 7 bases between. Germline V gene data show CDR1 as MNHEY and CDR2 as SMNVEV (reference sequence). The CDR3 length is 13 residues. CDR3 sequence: CASSLLVFNEQFF. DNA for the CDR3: TGTGCCAGCAGTTTATTGGTCTTCAATGAGCAGTTCTTC.

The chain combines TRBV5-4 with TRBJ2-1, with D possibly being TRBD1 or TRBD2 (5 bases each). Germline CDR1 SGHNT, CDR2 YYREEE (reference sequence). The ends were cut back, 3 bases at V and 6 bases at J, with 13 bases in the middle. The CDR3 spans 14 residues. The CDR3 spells CASSWGPPPNEQFF. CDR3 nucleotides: TGTGCCAGCAGCTGGGGACCTCCACCCAATGAGCAGTTCTTC. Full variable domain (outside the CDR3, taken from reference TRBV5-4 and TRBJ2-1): ETGVTQSPTHLIKTRGQQVTLRCSSQSGHNTVSWYQQALGQGPQFIFQYYREEENGRGNFPPRFSGLQFPNYSSELNVNALELDDSALYLCASSWGPPPNEQFFGPGTRLTVL.

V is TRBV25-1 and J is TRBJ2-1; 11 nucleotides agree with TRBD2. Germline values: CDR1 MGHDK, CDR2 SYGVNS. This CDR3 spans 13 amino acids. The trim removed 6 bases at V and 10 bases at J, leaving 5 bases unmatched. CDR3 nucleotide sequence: TGTGCCAGCAGGGTAGCGGGAGGGGTGGAGCAGTTCTTC. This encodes CASRVAGGVEQFF. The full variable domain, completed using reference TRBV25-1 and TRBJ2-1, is EADIYQTPRYLVIGTGKKITLECSQTMGHDKMYWYQQDPGMELHLIHYSYGVNSTEKGDLSSESTVSRIRTEHFPLTLESARPSHTSQYLCASRVAGGVEQFFGPGTRLTVL.

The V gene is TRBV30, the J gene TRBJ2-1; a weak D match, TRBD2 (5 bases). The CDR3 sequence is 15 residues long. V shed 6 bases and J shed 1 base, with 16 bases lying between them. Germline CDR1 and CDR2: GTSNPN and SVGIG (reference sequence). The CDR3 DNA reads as TGTGCCTGTAGGTATCGGGATAGTTCCTACAATGAGCAGTTCTTC. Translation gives CACRYRDSSYNEQFF.

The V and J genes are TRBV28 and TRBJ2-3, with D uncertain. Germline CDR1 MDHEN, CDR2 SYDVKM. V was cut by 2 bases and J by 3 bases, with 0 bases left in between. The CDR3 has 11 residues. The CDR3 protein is CASSLTDTQYF. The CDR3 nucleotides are TGTGCCAGCAGTTTAACAGATACGCAGTATTTT.

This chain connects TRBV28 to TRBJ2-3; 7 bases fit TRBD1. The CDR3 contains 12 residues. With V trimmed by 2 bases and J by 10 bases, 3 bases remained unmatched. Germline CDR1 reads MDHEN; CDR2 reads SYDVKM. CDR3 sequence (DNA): TGTGCCAGCAGTTTACCAGGGGGAGCGCAGTATTTT. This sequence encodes CASSLPGGAQYF. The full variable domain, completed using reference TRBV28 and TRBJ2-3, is DVKVTQSSRYLVKRTGEKVFLECVQDMDHENMFWYRQDPGLGLRLIYFSYDVKMKEKGDIPEGYSVSREKKERFSLILESASTNQTSMYLCASSLPGGAQYFGPGTRLTVL.

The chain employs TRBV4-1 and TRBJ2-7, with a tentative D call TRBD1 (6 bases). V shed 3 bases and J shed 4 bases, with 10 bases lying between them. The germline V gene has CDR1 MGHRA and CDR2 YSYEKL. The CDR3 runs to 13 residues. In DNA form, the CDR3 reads TGCGCCAGCAGCCAGGCTCAGGGGTACGAGCAGTACTTC. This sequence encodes CASSQAQGYEQYF.

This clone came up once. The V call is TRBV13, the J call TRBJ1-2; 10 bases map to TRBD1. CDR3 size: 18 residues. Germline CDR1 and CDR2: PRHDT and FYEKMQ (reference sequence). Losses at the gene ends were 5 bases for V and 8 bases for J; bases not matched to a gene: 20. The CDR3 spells CASSAIGQGVYGISGYTF. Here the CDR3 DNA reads TGTGCCAGCAGCGCCATCGGACAGGGGGTTTACGGGATTTCGGGCTACACCTTC.

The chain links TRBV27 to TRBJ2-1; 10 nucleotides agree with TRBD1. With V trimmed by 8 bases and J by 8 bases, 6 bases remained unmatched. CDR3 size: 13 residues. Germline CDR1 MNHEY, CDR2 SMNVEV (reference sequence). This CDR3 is CASRETGGDEQFF. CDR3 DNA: TGTGCCAGCCGTGAGACAGGGGGCGATGAGCAGTTCTTC.

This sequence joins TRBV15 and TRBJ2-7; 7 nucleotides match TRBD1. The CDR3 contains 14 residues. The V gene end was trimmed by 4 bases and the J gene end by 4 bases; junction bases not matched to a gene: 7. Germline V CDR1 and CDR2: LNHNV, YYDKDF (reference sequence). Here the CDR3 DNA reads TGTGCCACCAGCAACCCAGGACAGGTATACGAGCAGTACTTC. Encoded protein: CATSNPGQVYEQYF. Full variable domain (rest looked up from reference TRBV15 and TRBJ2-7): DAMVIQNPRYQVTQFGKPVTLSCSQTLNHNVMYWYQQKSSQAPKLLFHYYDKDFNNEADTPDNFQSRRPNTSFCFLDIRSPGLGDTAMYLCATSNPGQVYEQYFGPGTRLTVT.

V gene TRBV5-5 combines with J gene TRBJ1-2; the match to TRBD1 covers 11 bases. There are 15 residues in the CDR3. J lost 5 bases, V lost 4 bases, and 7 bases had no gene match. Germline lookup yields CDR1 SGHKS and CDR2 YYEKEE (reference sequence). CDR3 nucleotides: TGTGCCAGCAGCCTCACCGGGACAGGGGGTTATGGCTACACCTTC. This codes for CASSLTGTGGYGYTF.

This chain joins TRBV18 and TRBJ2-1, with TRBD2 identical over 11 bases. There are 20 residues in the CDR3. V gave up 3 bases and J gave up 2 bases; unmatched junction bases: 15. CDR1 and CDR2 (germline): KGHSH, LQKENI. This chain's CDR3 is CASSPQLAGVQHDPYNEQFF. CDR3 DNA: TGTGCCAGCTCACCTCAACTAGCGGGAGTTCAGCATGATCCCTACAATGAGCAGTTCTTC.

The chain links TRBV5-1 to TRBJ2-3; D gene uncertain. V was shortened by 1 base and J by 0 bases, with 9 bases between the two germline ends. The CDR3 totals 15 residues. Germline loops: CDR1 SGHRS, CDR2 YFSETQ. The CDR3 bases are TGCGCCAGCAGCTTGACTCTGGCTAGCACAGATACGCAGTATTTT. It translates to CASSLTLASTDTQYF.

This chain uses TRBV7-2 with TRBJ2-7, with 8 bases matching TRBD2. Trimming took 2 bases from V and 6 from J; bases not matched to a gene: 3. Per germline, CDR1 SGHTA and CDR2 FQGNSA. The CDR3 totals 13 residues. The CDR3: CASSLSGRGEQYF. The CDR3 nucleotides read TGTGCCAGCAGCTTAAGCGGGAGAGGCGAGCAGTACTTC.

This CDR3 reads CASSQDFATDTQYF. In nucleotides, the CDR3 is TGCGCCAGCAGCCAAGATTTTGCGACAGATACGCAGTATTTT. V is TRBV4-1 and J is TRBJ2-3; D not resolved. The CDR3 is made up of 14 amino acids. V gave up 0 bases and J gave up 3 bases, with 7 bases separating them. Germline CDR1 and CDR2: MGHRA and YSYEKL.

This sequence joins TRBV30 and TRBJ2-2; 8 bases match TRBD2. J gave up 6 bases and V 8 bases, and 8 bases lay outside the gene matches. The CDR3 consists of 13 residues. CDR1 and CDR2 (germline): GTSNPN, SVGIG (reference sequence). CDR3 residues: CALGLAGAGELFF. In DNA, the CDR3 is TGTGCCCTGGGGCTAGCGGGCGCCGGGGAGCTGTTTTTT.

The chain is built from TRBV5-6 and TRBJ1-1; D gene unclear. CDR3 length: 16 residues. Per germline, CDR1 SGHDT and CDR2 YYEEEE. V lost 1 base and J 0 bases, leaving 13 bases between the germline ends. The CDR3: CASSLPARRMNTEAFF. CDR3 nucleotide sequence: TGTGCCAGCAGCTTGCCAGCGAGGAGAATGAACACTGAAGCTTTCTTT. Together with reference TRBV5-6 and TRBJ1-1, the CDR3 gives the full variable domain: DAGVTQSPTHLIKTRGQQVTLRCSPKSGHDTVSWYQQALGQGPQFIFQYYEEEERQRGNFPDRFSGHQFPNYSSELNVNALLLGDSALYLCASSLPARRMNTEAFFGQGTRLTVV.

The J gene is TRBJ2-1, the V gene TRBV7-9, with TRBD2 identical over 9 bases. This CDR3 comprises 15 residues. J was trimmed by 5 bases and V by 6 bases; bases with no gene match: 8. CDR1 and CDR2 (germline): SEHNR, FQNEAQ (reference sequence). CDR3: CASRPGLAGNNEQFF. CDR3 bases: TGTGCCAGCAGACCGGGACTAGCAGGAAACAATGAGCAGTTCTTC.

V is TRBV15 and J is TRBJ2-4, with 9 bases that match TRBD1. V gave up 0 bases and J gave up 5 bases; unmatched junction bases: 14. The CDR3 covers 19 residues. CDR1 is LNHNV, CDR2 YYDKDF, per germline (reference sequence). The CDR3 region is CATSRDSSSGQGSENIQYF. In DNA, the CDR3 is TGTGCCACCAGCAGAGACTCAAGTTCCGGACAGGGGTCGGAAAACATTCAGTACTTC.